This is a list of T cell receptor beta chains from one sample in a study of OX40 agonist ivuxolimab in advanced cancers. Repertoires were generated with immunoSEQ multiplex PCR, while TCRdb's copy carries only in-frame clones and drops some. The sample has tens of thousands of clones; 86% are singletons. The starting material was CD4+ or CD8+ T cells sorted from blood, obtained in a trial of the OX40 agonist ivuxolimab. The receptors were gathered from an adult with an advanced solid tumor such as melanoma, head and neck, liver or kidney cancer. The CDR3 runs from the conserved cysteine through the conserved F or W. Size tells how often a clone was seen (once, few, many) or the class of an expanded clone, and some rows leave it out.

TRBV28	TRBJ1-5	-	CASSSTGTVYSNQPQHF
TRBV5-4	TRBJ2-5	-	CASSLQLGQETQYF
TRBV6-1	TRBJ1-3	-	CASSEIGSNTIYF
TRBV4-2	TRBJ1-2	-	CASSQLGTGGRGYTF
TRBV5-8	TRBJ1-4	-	CASSPTGTGNEKLFF
TRBV19	TRBJ1-5	few	CASSSRGDQPQHF
TRBV29-1	TRBJ2-1	-	CSVEGGQRDFNEQFF
TRBV18	TRBJ2-2	-	CASSPPGSPTGELFF
TRBV4-1	TRBJ2-1	-	CASSQPKGLVTYNEQFF
TRBV19	TRBJ1-5	-	CASSSWGQGNTEPQHF
TRBV9	TRBJ1-6	-	CASSVRQGHNSPLHF
TRBV28	TRBJ2-7	-	CASSSPRGGSYEQYF